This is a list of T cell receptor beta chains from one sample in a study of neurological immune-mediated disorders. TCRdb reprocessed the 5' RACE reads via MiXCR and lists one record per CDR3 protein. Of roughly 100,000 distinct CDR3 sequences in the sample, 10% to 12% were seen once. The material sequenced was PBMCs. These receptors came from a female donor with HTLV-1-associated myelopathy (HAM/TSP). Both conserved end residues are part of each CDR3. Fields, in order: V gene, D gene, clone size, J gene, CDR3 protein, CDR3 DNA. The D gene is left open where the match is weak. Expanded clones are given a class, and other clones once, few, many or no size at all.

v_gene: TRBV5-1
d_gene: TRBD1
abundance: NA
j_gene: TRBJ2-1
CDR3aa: CASSLQGQTYNEQFF
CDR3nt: TGCGCCAGCTCCCTGCAGGGACAGACCTACAATGAGCAGTTCTTC

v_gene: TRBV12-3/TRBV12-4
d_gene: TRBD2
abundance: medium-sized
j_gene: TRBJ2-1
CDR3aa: CATPTGLAGGF
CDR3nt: TGTGCCACCCCCACTGGATTAGCGGGGGGGTTC

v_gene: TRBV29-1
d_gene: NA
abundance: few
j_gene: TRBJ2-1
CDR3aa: CSVVVVSSYNEQFF
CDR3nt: TGCAGCGTTGTGGTGGTAAGCTCCTACAATGAGCAGTTCTTC

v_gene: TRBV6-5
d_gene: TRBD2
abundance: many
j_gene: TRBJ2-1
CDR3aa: CASNVAGGIENEQFF
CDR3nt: TGTGCCAGCAACGTAGCGGGGGGGATCGAGAATGAGCAGTTCTTC

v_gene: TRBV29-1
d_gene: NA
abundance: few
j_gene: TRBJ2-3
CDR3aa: CSAGVLSTDTQYF
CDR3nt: TGCAGTGCAGGGGTATTGAGCACAGATACGCAGTATTTT

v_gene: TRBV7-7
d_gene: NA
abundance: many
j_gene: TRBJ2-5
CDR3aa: CASSSLTPTQYF
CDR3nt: TGTGCCAGCAGCTCCCTCACCCCGACCCAGTACTTC

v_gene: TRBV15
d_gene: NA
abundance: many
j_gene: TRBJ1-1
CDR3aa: CATSRDRPDTNTEAFF
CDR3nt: TGTGCCACCAGCAGAGATCGCCCGGACACCAACACTGAAGCTTTCTTT

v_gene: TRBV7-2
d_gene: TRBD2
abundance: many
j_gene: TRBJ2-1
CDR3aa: CASGLAYGGAYNEQFF
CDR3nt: TGTGCCAGCGGATTAGCTTACGGGGGGGCCTACAATGAGCAGTTCTTC

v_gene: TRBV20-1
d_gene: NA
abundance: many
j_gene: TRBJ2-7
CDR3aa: CSARLGAVDEQYF
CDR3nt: TGCAGTGCTCGGTTGGGGGCCGTCGACGAGCAGTACTTC

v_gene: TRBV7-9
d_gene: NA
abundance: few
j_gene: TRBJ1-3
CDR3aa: CASSFGMGNTIYF
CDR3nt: TGTGCCAGCAGCTTTGGTATGGGAAACACCATATATTTT

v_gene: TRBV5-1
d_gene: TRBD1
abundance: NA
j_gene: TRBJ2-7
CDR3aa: CASSLLGQGGGEEQYF
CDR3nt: TGCGCCAGCAGCTTGCTAGGACAGGGAGGAGGCGAAGAGCAGTACTTC

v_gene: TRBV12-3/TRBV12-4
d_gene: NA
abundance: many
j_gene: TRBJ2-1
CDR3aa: CASSHRQFSSYNEQFF
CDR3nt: TGTGCCAGCAGTCACAGACAGTTCAGCTCCTACAATGAGCAGTTCTTC

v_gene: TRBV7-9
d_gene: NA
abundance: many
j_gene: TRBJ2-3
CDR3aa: CASSLPGASTDTQYF
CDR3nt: TGTGCCAGCAGCTTACCGGGGGCGAGCACAGATACGCAGTATTTT

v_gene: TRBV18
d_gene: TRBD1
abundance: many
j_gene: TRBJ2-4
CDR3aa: CASSQGTGGPGAKNIQYF
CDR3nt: TGTGCCAGCTCACAGGGGACAGGAGGGCCGGGAGCCAAAAACATTCAGTACTTC

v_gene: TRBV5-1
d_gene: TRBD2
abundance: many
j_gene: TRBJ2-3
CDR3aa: CASSLERGGGTDTQYF
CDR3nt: TGCGCCAGCAGCTTAGAGCGGGGGGGCGGCACAGATACGCAGTATTTT

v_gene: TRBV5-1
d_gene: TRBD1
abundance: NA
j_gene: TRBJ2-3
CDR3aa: CASSLAGQGAGTDTQYF
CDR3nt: TGCGCCAGCAGCTTGGCGGGACAGGGGGCTGGCACAGATACGCAGTATTTT

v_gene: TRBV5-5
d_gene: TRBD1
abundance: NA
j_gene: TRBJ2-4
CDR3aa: CASSLGVQGRGLAKNIQYF
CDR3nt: TGTGCCAGCAGCTTGGGGGTACAGGGGAGAGGGCTAGCCAAAAACATTCAGTACTTC

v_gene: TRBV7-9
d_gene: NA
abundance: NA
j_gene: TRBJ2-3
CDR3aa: CAGSFSPADTQYF
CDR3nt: TGTGCCGGAAGCTTCTCCCCCGCAGATACGCAGTATTTT

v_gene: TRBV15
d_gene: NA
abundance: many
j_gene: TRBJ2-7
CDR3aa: CATSRDRNYEQYF
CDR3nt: TGTGCTACCAGCAGAGATAGGAATTACGAGCAGTACTTC

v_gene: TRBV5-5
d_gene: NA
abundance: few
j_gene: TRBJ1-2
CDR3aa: CASSIRGFNYGYTF
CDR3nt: TGTGCCAGCAGCATCAGGGGTTTCAACTATGGCTACACCTTC

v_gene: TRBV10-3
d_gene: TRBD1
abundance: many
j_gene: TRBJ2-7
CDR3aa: CATLSSRDRFYEQYF
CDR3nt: TGTGCCACCTTGAGCTCCCGGGACAGATTCTACGAGCAGTACTTC

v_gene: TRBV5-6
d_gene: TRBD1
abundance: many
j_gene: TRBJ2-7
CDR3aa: CASSVGTVSSYEQYF
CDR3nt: TGTGCCAGCAGCGTAGGGACAGTATCCTCCTACGAGCAGTACTTC

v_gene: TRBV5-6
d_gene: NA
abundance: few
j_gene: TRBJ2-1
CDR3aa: CASSLLASRSYNEQFF
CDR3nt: TGTGCCAGCAGCTTGCTGGCTAGCCGCTCCTACAATGAGCAGTTCTTC

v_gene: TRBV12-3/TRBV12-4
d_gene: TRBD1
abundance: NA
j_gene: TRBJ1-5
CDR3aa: CASRGDSYSNQPQHF
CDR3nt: TGTGCCAGCAGGGGGGACAGCTATAGCAATCAGCCCCAGCATTTT

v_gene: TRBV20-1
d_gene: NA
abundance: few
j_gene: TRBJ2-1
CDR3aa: CSKLTGSSYNEQFF
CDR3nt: TGCAGCAAACTCACAGGGAGCTCCTACAATGAGCAGTTCTTC

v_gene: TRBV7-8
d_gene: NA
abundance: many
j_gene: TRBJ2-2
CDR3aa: CASSLSGFFKRTGELFF
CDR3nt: TGTGCCAGCAGCTTATCAGGCTTCTTTAAGAGGACCGGGGAGCTGTTTTTT

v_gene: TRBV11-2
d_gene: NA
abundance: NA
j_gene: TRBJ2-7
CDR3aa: CASSFRLEGKNSTYEQYF
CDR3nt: TGTGCCAGCAGCTTTCGTTTAGAAGGAAAGAATTCTACCTACGAGCAGTACTTC

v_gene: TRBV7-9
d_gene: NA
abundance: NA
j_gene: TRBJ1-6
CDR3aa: CASSQSEQGYSPLHF
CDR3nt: TGTGCCAGCAGCCAAAGCGAACAGGGCTATTCACCCCTCCACTTT

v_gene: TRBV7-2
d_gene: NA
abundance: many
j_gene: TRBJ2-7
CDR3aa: CASSHRAGAYEQYF
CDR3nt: TGTGCCAGCAGCCACCGGGCTGGGGCCTACGAGCAGTACTTC

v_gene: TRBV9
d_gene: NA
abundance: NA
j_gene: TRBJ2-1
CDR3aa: CASLRGSGAYNEQFF
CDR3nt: TGTGCCAGCCTTCGCGGTTCAGGGGCCTACAATGAGCAGTTCTTC

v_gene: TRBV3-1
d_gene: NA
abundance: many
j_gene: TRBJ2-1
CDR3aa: CASSLSFGREQFF
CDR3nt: TGTGCCAGCAGCCTTTCATTTGGAAGGGAGCAGTTCTTC

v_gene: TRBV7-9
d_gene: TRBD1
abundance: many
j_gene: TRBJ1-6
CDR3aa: CASSRGQVSTLHF
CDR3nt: TGTGCCAGCAGCAGAGGACAGGTTTCGACCCTCCACTTT

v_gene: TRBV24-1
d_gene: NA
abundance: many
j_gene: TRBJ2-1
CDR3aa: CATSDLGGGRNNEQFF
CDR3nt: TGTGCCACCAGTGATTTAGGGGGGGGACGCAACAATGAGCAGTTCTTC

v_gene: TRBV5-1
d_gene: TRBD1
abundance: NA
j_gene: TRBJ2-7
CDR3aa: CASRLGQGGNEQYF
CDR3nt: TGCGCCAGCAGACTTGGACAGGGTGGGAATGAGCAGTACTTC

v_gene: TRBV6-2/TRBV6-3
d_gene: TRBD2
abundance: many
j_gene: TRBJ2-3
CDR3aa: CASSYSMRGGAQDTQYF
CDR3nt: TGTGCCAGCAGTTACTCGATGCGGGGGGGGGCTCAAGATACGCAGTATTTT

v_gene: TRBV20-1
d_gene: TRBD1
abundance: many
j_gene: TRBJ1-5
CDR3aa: CSARGTGWNQPQHF
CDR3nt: TGCAGTGCTAGAGGGACAGGGTGGAATCAGCCCCAGCATTTT

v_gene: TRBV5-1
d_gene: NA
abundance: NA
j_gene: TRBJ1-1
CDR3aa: CASSIGSNTEAFF
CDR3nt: TGCGCCAGCAGCATCGGTTCGAACACTGAAGCTTTCTTT

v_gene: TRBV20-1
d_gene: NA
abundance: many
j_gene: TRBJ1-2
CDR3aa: CSARPPWANYGYTF
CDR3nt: TGCAGTGCTAGACCCCCGTGGGCAAACTATGGCTACACCTTC

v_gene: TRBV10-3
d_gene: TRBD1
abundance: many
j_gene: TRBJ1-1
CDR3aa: CAISAGTANTEAFF
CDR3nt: TGTGCCATCAGCGCCGGGACAGCGAACACTGAAGCTTTCTTT

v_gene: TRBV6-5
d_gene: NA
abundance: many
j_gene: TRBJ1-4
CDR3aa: CASSPDRNNEKLFF
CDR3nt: TGTGCCAGCAGTCCCGACAGGAATAATGAAAAACTGTTTTTT

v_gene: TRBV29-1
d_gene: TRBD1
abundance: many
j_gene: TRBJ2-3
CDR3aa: CSAKRDRATDTQYF
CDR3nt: TGCAGCGCAAAAAGGGACAGGGCCACAGATACGCAGTATTTT

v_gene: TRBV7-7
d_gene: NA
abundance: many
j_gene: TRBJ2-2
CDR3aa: CASSPGLSGTGELFF
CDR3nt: TGTGCTAGCAGCCCAGGACTGTCGGGAACCGGGGAGCTGTTTTTT

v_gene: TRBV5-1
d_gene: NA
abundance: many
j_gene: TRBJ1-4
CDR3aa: CASSLATDEKLFF
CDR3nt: TGCGCCAGCAGCTTGGCGACGGATGAAAAACTGTTTTTT

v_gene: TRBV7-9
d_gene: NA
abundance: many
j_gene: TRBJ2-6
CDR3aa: CASSLNPQGGFSGANVLTF
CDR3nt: TGTGCCAGCAGCTTAAATCCGCAGGGGGGCTTCTCTGGGGCCAACGTCCTGACTTTC

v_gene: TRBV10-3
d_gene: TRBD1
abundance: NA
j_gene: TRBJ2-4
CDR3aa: CAIRAGTGVDIQYF
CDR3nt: TGTGCCATCCGCGCCGGGACAGGGGTGGACATTCAGTACTTC